Following are 24 T cell receptor beta chains from one sample sequenced in a study of shared clonotypes between healthy human individuals. Some clones are missing from TCRdb's copy, which holds only in-frame ones; the method was immunoSEQ multiplex PCR. The repertoire holds approximately 400,000 clones, approximately 97% seen once, with around 0.29% in the top ten. Sequencing was carried out using memory CD8+ T cells sorted from blood. As to subset: CD45RO+ cells pooled with CCR7-negative TemRA cells. The source of these receptors is a man aged 30 to 45 in good health.

The CDR3 sequence is CASSLVRTGDTGELFF. The CDR3 region has the DNA TGTGCCAGCAGCTTAGTTAGGACAGGGGACACCGGGGAGCTGTTTTTT. The chain couples TRBV7-8 to TRBJ2-2; 9 bases line up with TRBD1. The CDR3 runs to 16 residues. V shed 1 base, J shed 3 bases, and the junction held 3 bases outside the gene matches. Germline assignment: CDR1 SGHVS and CDR2 FQNEAQ.

V and J are TRBV6-5 and TRBJ2-7; TRBD1 aligns across 7 bases. The CDR3 is 15 amino acids. Germline values: CDR1 MNHEY, CDR2 SVGAGI. After removal of 6 bases from V and 2 bases from J, the junction contained 10 bases not matched to a gene. CDR3 amino acids: CASRDRRSAAYEQYF. CDR3 DNA sequence: TGTGCCAGCAGGGACAGGCGGTCGGCGGCCTACGAGCAGTACTTC.

The chain has TRBV14 and TRBJ2-7, with D uncertain. This CDR3 comprises 14 residues. Trimming left V 1 base short and J 1 base short, with 8 bases between. Germline CDR1 reads SGHDN; CDR2 reads FVKESK. CDR3 residues: CASSQGRSSYEQYF. Here the CDR3 DNA reads TGTGCCAGCAGCCAAGGGCGGTCTTCCTACGAGCAGTACTTC.

The J gene is TRBJ2-7, the V gene TRBV7-2; the match to TRBD1 covers 7 bases. This CDR3 comprises 14 residues. Germline CDR1 and CDR2: SGHTA and FQGNSA. J lost 3 bases, V lost 2 bases, and 4 bases had no gene match. CDR3 sequence reads: CASSLTGVGYEQYF. The CDR3 coding sequence is TGTGCCAGCAGCTTAACAGGGGTAGGCTACGAGCAGTACTTC.

The V gene is TRBV9, the J gene TRBJ2-7; D unclear. Germline-derived CDR1 and CDR2 are SGDLS and YYNGEE. This CDR3 is 14 amino acids long. V lost 0 bases to trimming and J lost 0 bases, with 7 bases between them. The CDR3 nucleotides are TGTGCCAGCAGCGTAGAGGCGACCTCCTACGAGCAGTACTTC. This sequence encodes CASSVEATSYEQYF.

The V gene is TRBV11-2, the J gene TRBJ2-5, with TRBD1 identical over 8 bases. The ends lost 1 base at V and 5 bases at J; junction bases unmatched: 0. This CDR3 spans 13 amino acids. Germline assignment: CDR1 SGHAT and CDR2 FQNNGV. CDR3 DNA: TGTGCCAGCAGCTTAGGGACAGGGGAGACCCAGTACTTC. Its translation: CASSLGTGETQYF.

This clone showed up just once. The rearrangement links TRBV21-1 to TRBJ1-5. TRBV21-1 is marked as a pseudogene. The CDR3 extends over 14 amino acids. The CDR3 nucleotides read TGTGCCAGCAGCAAAGAAACCGACCATCAGCCCCAGCATTTT. Residues: CASSKETDHQPQHF.

V and J are TRBV7-9 and TRBJ1-1; TRBD1 aligns across 8 bases. CDR1 is SEHNR and CDR2 is FQNEAQ in the germline V gene (reference sequence). V lost 4 bases and J lost 5; bases outside the gene matches: 6. CDR3 length equals 14 residues. The CDR3 sequence: CASSSRTGRTEAFF. The CDR3 nucleotides read TGTGCCAGCAGCTCAAGGACAGGGCGGACTGAAGCTTTCTTT.

The J gene is TRBJ2-7, the V gene TRBV28, with 7 bases aligning to TRBD1. Germline lookup yields CDR1 MDHEN and CDR2 SYDVKM. The V and J ends lost 6 bases and 2 bases, in that order; junction bases with no gene match: 13. This CDR3 spans 16 amino acids. CDR3 protein: CASSSPATGSPYEQYF. The CDR3 DNA follows: TGTGCCAGCAGCTCCCCCGCGACAGGGAGTCCCTACGAGCAGTACTTC.

V and J are TRBV5-4 and TRBJ1-2; D remains ambiguous. The CDR3 is made up of 16 amino acids. Trimming removed 1 base from V and 7 bases from J, with 20 bases in between. Looked up from germline, CDR1 is SGHNT and CDR2 is YYREEE (reference sequence). CDR3 protein: CASSLNPGRGLTGYTF. The CDR3 nucleotides are TGTGCCAGCAGCTTGAATCCTGGTCGAGGCTTAACTGGCTACACCTTC.

The chain combines TRBV5-1 with TRBJ2-2; D is perhaps TRBD1 (5 bases). CDR3 length: 16 residues. The V end lost 0 bases, the J end lost 1 base, and 10 bases lay between the germline ends. CDR1 is SGHRS, CDR2 YFSETQ, per germline. The CDR3: CASSLAVDRNTGELFF. In nucleotides, the CDR3 is TGCGCCAGCAGCTTGGCCGTAGACAGGAACACCGGGGAGCTGTTTTTT.

The chain joins TRBV10-3 to TRBJ2-7; weak D call: TRBD2 (6 bases). From germline, CDR1 is ENHRY and CDR2 SYGVKD. This CDR3 comprises 15 residues. V was pared by 3 bases and J by 4 bases, with 16 bases between. CDR3 loop: CAISERRDVSYEQYF. The CDR3 DNA reads as TGTGCCATCAGTGAACGGCGGGATGTGTCGTACGAGCAGTACTTC.

The J gene is TRBJ2-1, the V gene TRBV7-9; D is unresolved. Germline CDR1 and CDR2: SEHNR and FQNEAQ (reference sequence). V lost 5 bases and J lost 3, with 17 bases in between. This CDR3 has 16 amino acids. The CDR3 spells CASSPRRVPNYNEQFF. CDR3 coding DNA: TGTGCCAGCAGCCCAAGACGAGTCCCTAACTACAATGAGCAGTTCTTC.

The gene calls are TRBV6-1 and TRBJ1-5, with 7 bases fitting TRBD1. This CDR3 is 17 amino acids long. After removal of 3 bases from V and 0 bases from J, the junction contained 8 bases not matched to a gene. Germline V gene lookup returns CDR1 MNHNS and CDR2 SASEGT. The CDR3, as DNA: TGTGCCAGCAGTGACCAGGACAGGTTGTATAGCAATCAGCCCCAGCATTTT. Its protein is CASSDQDRLYSNQPQHF.

CDR3 residues: CTSSQDGVQGGVRYGYTF. As DNA, the CDR3 is TGCACCAGCAGCCAAGATGGCGTACAGGGAGGTGTTCGGTATGGCTACACCTTC. The chain employs TRBV1 and TRBJ1-2. TRBV1 is listed as a pseudogene. The CDR3 runs 18 residues.

The chain uses TRBV7-9 and TRBJ2-5; maybe TRBD2 (7 bases). CDR3 length: 17 residues. In germline, CDR1 is SEHNR, CDR2 FQNEAQ (reference sequence). Trimming stripped 2 bases from V and 1 base from J, with 17 bases between. The CDR3 reads CASSLKGGILLQETQYF. The DNA for the CDR3 is TGTGCCAGCAGCTTAAAGGGGGGGATCTTACTCCAAGAGACCCAGTACTTC.

This chain joins TRBV5-5 and TRBJ2-1; TRBD1 matches at 8 bases. Trimming took 1 base from V and 8 from J; bases not matched to a gene: 2. This CDR3 spans 13 amino acids. The germline gives CDR1 SGHKS, CDR2 YYEKEE (reference sequence). CDR3 bases: TGTGCCAGCAGCTTGAACAGGGGGGATGAGCAGTTCTTC. Protein sequence: CASSLNRGDEQFF.

Of note for this clone: The junction differs from germline at one of its ends, possibly a read error. The rearrangement uses TRBV15 and TRBJ2-1, with TRBD1 matching over 9 bases. The CDR3 has 13 amino acids. Germline V gene data show CDR1 as LNHNV and CDR2 as YYDKDF (reference sequence). The CDR3 region has the DNA TGTGCCACCAGCAGATTTCCGGGACAGGGTCAACTCTTC. As protein: CATSRFPGQGQLF.

The V call is TRBV11-2, the J call TRBJ2-6, with D perhaps being TRBD1 or TRBD2 (5 bases each). Germline V gene sequence: CDR1 SGHAT, CDR2 FQNNGV. Trimming stripped 6 bases from V and 2 bases from J, with 14 bases between. CDR3 length equals 16 residues. As DNA, the CDR3 is TGTGCCAGCAGTCGGATCCAGGGAGCTGGGGCCAACGTCCTGACTTTC. Encoded protein: CASSRIQGAGANVLTF. Drawing the rest from reference TRBV11-2 and TRBJ2-6, the complete variable domain is EAGVAQSPRYKIIEKRQSVAFWCNPISGHATLYWYQQILGQGPKLLIQFQNNGVVDDSQLPKDRFSAERLKGVDSTLKIQPAKLEDSAVYLCASSRIQGAGANVLTFGAGSRLTVL.

J is TRBJ2-5 and V is TRBV13, with 16 bases matching TRBD2. CDR1 and CDR2 (germline): PRHDT, FYEKMQ (reference sequence). J gave up 5 bases and V 3 bases, and 9 bases lay outside the gene matches. This CDR3 region has 18 residues. This chain's CDR3 is CASSFITGTSGREETQYF. The CDR3 region has the DNA TGTGCCAGCAGCTTCATAACCGGGACTAGCGGGAGGGAGGAGACCCAGTACTTC.

V and J are TRBV10-2 and TRBJ2-1; D might be TRBD1 (5 bases). Germline V lookup: CDR1 WSHSY, CDR2 SAAADI. This CDR3 region has 15 residues. Trimming stripped 1 base from V and 0 bases from J, with 7 bases between. CDR3 DNA sequence: TGCGCCAGCAGTGAGTGGACAAACTCCTACAATGAGCAGTTCTTC. Its translation is CASSEWTNSYNEQFF.

The V gene is TRBV28, the J gene TRBJ2-7; D gene uncertain. The V end was cut by 3 bases, the J end by 3 bases, with 15 bases between. Germline lookup yields CDR1 MDHEN and CDR2 SYDVKM. The CDR3 is made up of 15 amino acids. The CDR3 region is CASSFTALVYYEQYF. DNA of the CDR3: TGTGCCAGCAGTTTCACGGCCCTAGTGTACTACGAGCAGTACTTC. Filled out from reference TRBV28 and TRBJ2-7, the complete variable domain reads DVKVTQSSRYLVKRTGEKVFLECVQDMDHENMFWYRQDPGLGLRLIYFSYDVKMKEKGDIPEGYSVSREKKERFSLILESASTNQTSMYLCASSFTALVYYEQYFGPGTRLTVT.

The J gene is TRBJ1-4, the V gene TRBV7-9; D is unresolved. Germline V gene data show CDR1 as SEHNR and CDR2 as FQNEAQ (reference sequence). This CDR3 is 13 amino acids long. V gave up 3 bases and J gave up 5 bases, with 7 bases separating them. CDR3 sequence: CASSFSVNEKLFF. CDR3 DNA sequence: TGTGCCAGCAGCTTTTCCGTCAATGAAAAACTGTTTTTT. The variable domain in full, with the rest retrieved from reference TRBV7-9 and TRBJ1-4, is DTGVSQNPRHKITKRGQNVTFRCDPISEHNRLYWYRQTLGQGPEFLTYFQNEAQLEKSRLLSDRFSAERPKGSFSTLEIQRTEQGDSAMYLCASSFSVNEKLFFGSGTQLSVL.

This clone has only a few counts. The CDR3, as DNA: TGTGCCAGCAGCGTAGGGGGGGCCACTGAAGCTTTCTTT. Translating it yields CASSVGGATEAFF. The chain has TRBV9 and TRBJ1-1; weak D call: TRBD1 (6 bases). V was trimmed by 0 bases and J by 4 bases, leaving 7 bases between them. From germline, CDR1 is SGDLS and CDR2 YYNGEE. The CDR3 sequence is 13 residues long. The full variable domain, in which reference TRBV9 and TRBJ1-1 provide the parts outside the CDR3, is DSGVTQTPKHLITATGQRVTLRCSPRSGDLSVYWYQQSLDQGLQFLIQYYNGEERAKGNILERFSAQQFPDLHSELNLSSLELGDSALYFCASSVGGATEAFFGQGTRLTVV.